These T cell receptor beta chains were read from a single sample in a study of blood T cell repertoires in COVID-19. TCRdb's copy holds only in-frame clones and misses some; the assay was immunoSEQ multiplex PCR. The data show roughly 40,000 clones, with about 88% seen just once and around 20% held by the top ten. Sequenced input: peripheral blood. Receptors were obtained from a man between 45 and 60 years old in a cohort sampled during active COVID-19. The CDR3 runs from the conserved cysteine through the conserved F or W. A D gene is named only where the DNA matches it firmly. Part of the rows lack a size; the others show once, few, many or a class for expanded clones.

D,size,V,J,DNA,CDR3
-,-,TRBV29-1,TRBJ1-4,TGCAGCGTTGAAGATCCCCAGCGGCCTAATGAAAAACTGTTTTTT,CSVEDPQRPNEKLFF
-,-,TRBV25-1,TRBJ1-1,TGTGCCAGCAGTGCGAGGGAGGGAACGAACACTGAAGCTTTCTTT,CASSAREGTNTEAFF
TRBD1,-,TRBV24-1,TRBJ2-7,TGTGCCCCCCTGGGGACAGGAGTATACGAGCAGTACTTC,CAPLGTGVYEQYF
-,-,TRBV7-3,TRBJ2-1,TGTGCCAGCAGCTGGGTAGGAGGTGGTGGCGGCAATGAGCAGTTCTTC,CASSWVGGGGGNEQFF
-,-,TRBV10-3,TRBJ2-5,TGTGCCATCATGGGGGGTTTCGAAGAGACCCAGTACTTC,CAIMGGFEETQYF
TRBD1,-,TRBV5-5,TRBJ1-1,TGTGCCAGCAGCGCCATCCTACAGGGGGCGGGCACTGAAGCTTTCTTT,CASSAILQGAGTEAFF
-,-,TRBV19,TRBJ2-1,TGTGCCAGCCAGCCGGGCCTCCTCAGGGGTGAGCAGTTCTTC,CASQPGLLRGEQFF
-,-,TRBV7-3,TRBJ1-4,TGTGCCAGCAGCTTATTTTGTCAGATTAATGAAAAACTGTTTTTT,CASSLFCQINEKLFF
TRBD1,once,TRBV3-1/TRBV3-2,TRBJ1-1,TGTGCCAGCAATCCGGGACAGGGTATGAACACTGAAGCTTTCTTT,CASNPGQGMNTEAFF
TRBD2,-,TRBV9,TRBJ2-6,TGTGCCAGCAGCGTAGCGGGGGGGCCGACTGGGGCCAACGTCCTGACTTTC,CASSVAGGPTGANVLTF
TRBD1,-,TRBV18,TRBJ2-2,TGTGCCAGCTCACCACAAACAGGGGGATCGGCCGGGGAGCTGTTTTTT,CASSPQTGGSAGELFF
TRBD1,-,TRBV4-1,TRBJ1-1,TGCGCCAGCAGCCAACAGGGGGCTGAAGCTTTCTTT,CASSQQGAEAFF
TRBD1,-,TRBV11-2,TRBJ1-3,TGTGCCAGCAGCTTAGTAATTCTCGGGACAGGGTCCGGAAACACCATATATTTT,CASSLVILGTGSGNTIYF
-,-,TRBV6-5,TRBJ1-6,TGTGCCAGCAGTTACGCGGGGGCGCCACCCCTCCACTTT,CASSYAGAPPLHF
TRBD1,-,TRBV6-5,TRBJ2-2,TGTGCCAGCAGTTACTCAAGAACAGGGGGCCGGGAGCTGTTTTTT,CASSYSRTGGRELFF
TRBD2,once,TRBV2,TRBJ2-3,TGTGCCAGCAGTGAAGTGGGAGCGGGAGGGGTCACAGATACGCAGTATTTT,CASSEVGAGGVTDTQYF
TRBD2,-,TRBV19,TRBJ2-1,TGTGCCAGTAGTATGACTAGCGGGGGGCCTAACAATGAGCAGTTCTTC,CASSMTSGGPNNEQFF
TRBD1,-,TRBV9,TRBJ1-4,TGTGCCAGCAGCGAGGGACAGACGATCGAAAAACTGTTTTTT,CASSEGQTIEKLFF
-,-,TRBV10-3,TRBJ2-3,TGTGCCATCAGGGAGGATCTACCGGGAGATACGCAGTATTTT,CAIREDLPGDTQYF
-,-,TRBV6-6,TRBJ1-4,TGTGCCAGCAGTTACTCGGAGACAAGGGGTGAAAAACTGTTTTTT,CASSYSETRGEKLFF
-,-,TRBV5-1,TRBJ2-2,TGCGCCAGCAGCTTATACCGGGGAGAGAACACCGGGGAGCTGTTTTTT,CASSLYRGENTGELFF
TRBD1,once,TRBV4-1,TRBJ1-5,TGCGCCAGCAGCAATACCGGGACAGGGGGTGATCAGCCCCAGCATTTT,CASSNTGTGGDQPQHF
-,-,TRBV23-1,TRBJ1-2,TGCGCCAGCAGTCCCTATCACAGGAGATCCTATGGCTACACCTTC,CASSPYHRRSYGYTF
-,-,TRBV7-9,TRBJ1-6,TGTGCCAGCAGCCACCCCCCCGACAGTTTCGAGTCACCCCTCCACTTT,CASSHPPDSFESPLHF
TRBD1,-,TRBV28,TRBJ2-7,TGTGCCAGCAGTTTATCCATCGGGACAGGGGACGAGCAGTACTTC,CASSLSIGTGDEQYF
-,-,TRBV6-5,TRBJ1-1,TGTGCCAGCAGTTACGAGGCAGGGTGGGGTACTGAAGCTTTCTTT,CASSYEAGWGTEAFF
TRBD2,-,TRBV7-2,TRBJ2-7,TGTGCCAGCAGCCCCACCCCGGGGGGTGGGGGCGAGCAGTACTTC,CASSPTPGGGGEQYF
-,-,TRBV5-8,TRBJ1-3,TGTGCCAGCAGCCCCACGGACAGAGCTGGAAACACCATATATTTT,CASSPTDRAGNTIYF
TRBD1,-,TRBV2,TRBJ2-2,TGTGCCAGCAGTCGACAGGGGACGGGCACCGGGGAGCTGTTTTTT,CASSRQGTGTGELFF
TRBD1,-,TRBV24-1,TRBJ2-5,TGTGCCACCAGTGACCTGGACAGGGGAGGGGAGACCCAGTACTTC,CATSDLDRGGETQYF
TRBD2,-,TRBV5-8,TRBJ2-2,TGTGCCAGCAGCTGGGGACTAACCCCGAACACCGGGGAGCTGTTTTTT,CASSWGLTPNTGELFF
-,-,TRBV13,TRBJ2-1,TGTGCCAGCCGCTTCACCTCAGGATACAATGAGCAGTTCTTC,CASRFTSGYNEQFF
TRBD2,-,TRBV7-2,TRBJ2-2,TGTGCCAGCAGCTTACTAGCGGGATTCACCGGGGAGCTGTTTTTT,CASSLLAGFTGELFF
-,-,TRBV5-1,TRBJ1-2,TGCGCCAGCAGCCCACATGAAGCCGACACCTATTACTATGGCTACACCTTC,CASSPHEADTYYYGYTF
TRBD2,-,TRBV7-2,TRBJ2-5,TGTGCCAGCAGCTTAGTTCCAGCGGGAGTGAGGCAAGAGACCCAGTACTTC,CASSLVPAGVRQETQYF
-,once,TRBV7-9,TRBJ1-2,TGTGCCAGCAGTCAAAGACAGGCACTCAACTATGGCTACACCTTC,CASSQRQALNYGYTF
TRBD2,-,TRBV10-1,TRBJ2-5,TGCGCCAGTAGACTAGCGGAGAGGGAGTCCCAAGTTCAGACCCAGTACTTC,CASRLAERESQVQTQYF
-,-,TRBV30,TRBJ1-4,TGTGCCTGGAGTCCCCAAAAGACAGGAATAAATGAAAAACTGTTTTTT,CAWSPQKTGINEKLFF
-,once,TRBV6-5,TRBJ1-3,TGTGCCAGCAGCCGCGGTATCGGGGTAGGAAACACCATATATTTT,CASSRGIGVGNTIYF
TRBD1,-,TRBV7-9,TRBJ2-7,TGCGCCAGCAGCTACACCGGGACAGCTTCCTACGAGCAGTACTTC,CASSYTGTASYEQYF
-,-,TRBV5-1,TRBJ1-6,TGCGCCAGCAGCTTTGAAAACAGGGCAGAGGGGGTTTCACCCCTCCACTTT,CASSFENRAEGVSPLHF
TRBD1,-,TRBV10-3,TRBJ1-4,TGTGCCATCAGTGTGGGACAGGGTGATGAAAAACTGTTTTTT,CAISVGQGDEKLFF
TRBD1,-,TRBV7-8,TRBJ2-7,TGTGCCAGCAGCTTAGTTGGACAGGGTCCCTACGAGCAGTACTTC,CASSLVGQGPYEQYF
TRBD1,-,TRBV27,TRBJ1-2,TGTGCCAGCTCCAGGGGGGCCGCCACGTACTATGGCTACACCTTC,CASSRGAATYYGYTF
-,-,TRBV3-1/TRBV3-2,TRBJ1-4,TGTGCCAGCAGCCAAGGGAGTGTTGATGAAAAACTGTTTTTT,CASSQGSVDEKLFF